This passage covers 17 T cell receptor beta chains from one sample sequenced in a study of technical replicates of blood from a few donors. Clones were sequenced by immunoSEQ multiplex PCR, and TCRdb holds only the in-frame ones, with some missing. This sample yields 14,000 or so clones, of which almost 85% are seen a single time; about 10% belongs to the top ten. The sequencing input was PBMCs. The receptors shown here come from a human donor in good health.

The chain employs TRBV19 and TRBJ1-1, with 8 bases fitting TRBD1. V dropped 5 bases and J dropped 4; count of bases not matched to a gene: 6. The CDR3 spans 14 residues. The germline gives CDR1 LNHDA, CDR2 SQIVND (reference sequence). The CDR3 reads CASSLQGAGTEAFF. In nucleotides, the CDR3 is TGTGCCAGTAGTCTCCAGGGGGCGGGCACTGAAGCTTTCTTT.

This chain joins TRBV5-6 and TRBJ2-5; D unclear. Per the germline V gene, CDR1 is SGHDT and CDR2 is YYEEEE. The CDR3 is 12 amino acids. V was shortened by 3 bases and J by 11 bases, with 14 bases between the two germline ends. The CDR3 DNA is TGTGCCAGCAGCTCAGACTCAGTTGTACAGTACTTC. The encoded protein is CASSSDSVVQYF. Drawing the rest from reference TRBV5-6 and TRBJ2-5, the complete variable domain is DAGVTQSPTHLIKTRGQQVTLRCSPKSGHDTVSWYQQALGQGPQFIFQYYEEEERQRGNFPDRFSGHQFPNYSSELNVNALLLGDSALYLCASSSDSVVQYFGPGTRLLVL.

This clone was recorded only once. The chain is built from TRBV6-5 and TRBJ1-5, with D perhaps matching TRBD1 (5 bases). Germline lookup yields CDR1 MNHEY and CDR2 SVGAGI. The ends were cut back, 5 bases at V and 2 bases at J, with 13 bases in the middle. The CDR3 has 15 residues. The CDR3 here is CASSRGPPGNQPQHF. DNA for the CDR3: TGTGCCAGCAGTAGGGGCCCGCCTGGCAATCAGCCCCAGCATTTT.

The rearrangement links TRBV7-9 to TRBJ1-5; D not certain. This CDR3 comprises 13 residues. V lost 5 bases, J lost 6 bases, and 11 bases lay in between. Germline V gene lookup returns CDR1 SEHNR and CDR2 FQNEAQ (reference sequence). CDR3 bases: TGTGCCAGCAGCGCGGACGGAGGTCAGCCCCAGCATTTT. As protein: CASSADGGQPQHF. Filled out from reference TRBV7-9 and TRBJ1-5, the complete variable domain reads DTGVSQNPRHKITKRGQNVTFRCDPISEHNRLYWYRQTLGQGPEFLTYFQNEAQLEKSRLLSDRFSAERPKGSFSTLEIQRTEQGDSAMYLCASSADGGQPQHFGDGTRLSIL.

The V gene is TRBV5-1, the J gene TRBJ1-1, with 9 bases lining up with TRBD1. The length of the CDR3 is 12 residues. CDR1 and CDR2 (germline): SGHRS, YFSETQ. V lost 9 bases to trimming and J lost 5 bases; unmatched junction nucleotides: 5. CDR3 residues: CATRTGETEAFF. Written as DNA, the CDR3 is TGCGCCACCCGGACAGGGGAAACTGAAGCTTTCTTT.

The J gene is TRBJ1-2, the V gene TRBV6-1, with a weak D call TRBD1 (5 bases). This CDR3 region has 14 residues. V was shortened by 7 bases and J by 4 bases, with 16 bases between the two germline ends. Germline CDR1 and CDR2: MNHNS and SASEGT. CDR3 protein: CASTWDLGAYGYTF. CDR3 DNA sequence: TGTGCCAGCACCTGGGACTTAGGGGCCTATGGCTACACCTTC.

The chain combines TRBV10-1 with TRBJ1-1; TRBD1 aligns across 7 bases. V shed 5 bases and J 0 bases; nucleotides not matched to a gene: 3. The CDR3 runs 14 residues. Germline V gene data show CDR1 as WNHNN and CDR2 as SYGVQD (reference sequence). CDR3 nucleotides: TGCGCCAGCAGTCCTACAGGGGTGAACACTGAAGCTTTCTTT. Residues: CASSPTGVNTEAFF.

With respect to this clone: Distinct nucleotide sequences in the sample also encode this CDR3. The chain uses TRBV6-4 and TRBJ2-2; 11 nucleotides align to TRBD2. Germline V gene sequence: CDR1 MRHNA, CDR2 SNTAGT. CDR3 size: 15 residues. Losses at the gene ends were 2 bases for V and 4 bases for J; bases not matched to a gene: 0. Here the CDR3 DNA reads TGTGCCAGCAGTGACACTAGCGGGAGCACCGGGGAGCTGTTTTTT. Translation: CASSDTSGSTGELFF.

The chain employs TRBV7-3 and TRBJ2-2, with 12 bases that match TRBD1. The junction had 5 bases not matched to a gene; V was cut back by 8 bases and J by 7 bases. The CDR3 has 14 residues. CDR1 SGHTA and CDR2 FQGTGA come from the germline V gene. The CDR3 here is CASCGTGGYGELFF. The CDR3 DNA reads TGTGCCAGCTGCGGGACAGGGGGCTACGGGGAGCTGTTTTTT.

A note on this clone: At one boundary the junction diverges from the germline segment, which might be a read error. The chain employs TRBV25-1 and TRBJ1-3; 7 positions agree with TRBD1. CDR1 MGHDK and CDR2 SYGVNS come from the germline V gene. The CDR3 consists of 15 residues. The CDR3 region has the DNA TGTGCCAGCAGTGAAGAGGGGGCGCCTGGGAACACCATATATTTT. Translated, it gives CASSEEGAPGNTIYF.

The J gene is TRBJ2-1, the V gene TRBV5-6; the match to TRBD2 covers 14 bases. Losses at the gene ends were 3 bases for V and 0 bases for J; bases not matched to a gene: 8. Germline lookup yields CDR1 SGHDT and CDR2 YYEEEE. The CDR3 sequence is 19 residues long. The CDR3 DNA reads TGTGCCAGCAGCTCCCTCGGACTAGCGGGGGGTAGCTCCTACAATGAGCAGTTCTTC. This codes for CASSSLGLAGGSSYNEQFF. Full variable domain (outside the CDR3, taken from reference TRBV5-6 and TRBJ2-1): DAGVTQSPTHLIKTRGQQVTLRCSPKSGHDTVSWYQQALGQGPQFIFQYYEEEERQRGNFPDRFSGHQFPNYSSELNVNALLLGDSALYLCASSSLGLAGGSSYNEQFFGPGTRLTVL.

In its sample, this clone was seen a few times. CDR3 protein: CASSFVQGSNTEAFF. CDR3 coding DNA: TGTGCCAGCAGCTTTGTACAGGGTTCAAACACTGAAGCTTTCTTT. The J gene is TRBJ1-1, the V gene TRBV7-8; the D gene is possibly TRBD1 (6 bases). The CDR3 has 15 residues. Germline values: CDR1 SGHVS, CDR2 FQNEAQ. Trimming pared 3 bases from V and 2 bases from J, leaving 13 bases between.

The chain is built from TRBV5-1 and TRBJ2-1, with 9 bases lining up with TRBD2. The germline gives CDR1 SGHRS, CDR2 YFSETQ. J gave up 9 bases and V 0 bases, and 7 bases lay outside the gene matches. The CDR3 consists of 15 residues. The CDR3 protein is CASSLVGGLAGEQFF. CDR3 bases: TGCGCCAGCAGCTTGGTGGGGGGACTAGCCGGTGAGCAGTTCTTC.

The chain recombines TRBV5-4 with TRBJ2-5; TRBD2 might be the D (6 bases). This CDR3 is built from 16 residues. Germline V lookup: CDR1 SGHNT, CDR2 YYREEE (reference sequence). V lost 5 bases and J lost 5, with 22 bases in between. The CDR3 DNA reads TGTGCCAGCAGTGGCCTCGGGGGAGGTGTATTGGAGACCCAGTACTTC. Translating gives CASSGLGGGVLETQYF.

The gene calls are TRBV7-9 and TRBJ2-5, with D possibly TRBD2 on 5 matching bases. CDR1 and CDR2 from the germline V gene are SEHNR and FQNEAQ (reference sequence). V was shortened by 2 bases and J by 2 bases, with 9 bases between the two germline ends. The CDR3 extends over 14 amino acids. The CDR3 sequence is CASSLFGGQETQYF. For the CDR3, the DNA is TGTGCCAGCAGCTTATTTGGCGGGCAAGAGACCCAGTACTTC.

The CDR3 DNA follows: TGTGCCAGCAGCTTAGATCGGACACCAACCGCCTACGAGCAGTACTTC. Amino acid sequence: CASSLDRTPTAYEQYF. V usage is TRBV11-2 and J usage is TRBJ2-7, with TRBD1 as a possible D gene (5 bases). This CDR3 contains 16 residues. The ends were cut back, 0 bases at V and 2 bases at J, with 14 bases in the middle. Germline CDR1 SGHAT, CDR2 FQNNGV.

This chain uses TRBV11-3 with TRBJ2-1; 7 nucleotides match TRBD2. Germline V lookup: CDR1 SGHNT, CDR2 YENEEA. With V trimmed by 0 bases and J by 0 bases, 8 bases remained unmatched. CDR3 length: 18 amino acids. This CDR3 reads CASSLDQGGSNSYNEQFF. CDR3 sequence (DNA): TGTGCCAGCAGCTTAGATCAGGGCGGGAGCAACTCCTACAATGAGCAGTTCTTC.